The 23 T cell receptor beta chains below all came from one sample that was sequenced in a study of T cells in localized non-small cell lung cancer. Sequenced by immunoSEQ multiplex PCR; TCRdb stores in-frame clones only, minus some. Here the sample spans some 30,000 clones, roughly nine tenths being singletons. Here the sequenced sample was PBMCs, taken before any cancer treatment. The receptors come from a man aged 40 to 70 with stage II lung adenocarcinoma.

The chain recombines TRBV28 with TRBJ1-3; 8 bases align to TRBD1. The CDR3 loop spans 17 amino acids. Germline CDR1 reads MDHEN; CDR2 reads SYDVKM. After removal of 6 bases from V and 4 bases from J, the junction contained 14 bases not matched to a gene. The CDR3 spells CASRLSDRETLGNTIYF. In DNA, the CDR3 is TGTGCCAGCAGGCTCTCGGACAGGGAAACTTTAGGAAACACCATATATTTT.

As DNA, the CDR3 is TGTGCCAGCAGTTCGGGGGAACGGCCGGGCCAGGGGATCCCTGGAAACACCATATATTTT. Protein product: CASSSGERPGQGIPGNTIYF. The J gene is TRBJ1-3, the V gene TRBV27; tentative D call: TRBD1 (6 bases). The CDR3 covers 20 residues. Deletions cut 4 bases from V and 2 bases from J, with 27 bases between. Germline V gene lookup returns CDR1 MNHEY and CDR2 SMNVEV (reference sequence).

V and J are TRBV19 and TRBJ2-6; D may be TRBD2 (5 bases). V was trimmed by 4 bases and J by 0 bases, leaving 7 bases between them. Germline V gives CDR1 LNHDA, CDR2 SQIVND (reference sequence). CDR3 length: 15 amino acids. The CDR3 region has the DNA TGTGCCAGTAGTAACCTAGCCTCTGGGGCCAACGTCCTGACTTTC. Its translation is CASSNLASGANVLTF. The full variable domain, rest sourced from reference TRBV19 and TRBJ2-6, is DGGITQSPKYLFRKEGQNVTLSCEQNLNHDAMYWYRQDPGQGLRLIYYSQIVNDFQKGDIAEGYSVSREKKESFPLTVTSAQKNPTAFYLCASSNLASGANVLTFGAGSRLTVL.

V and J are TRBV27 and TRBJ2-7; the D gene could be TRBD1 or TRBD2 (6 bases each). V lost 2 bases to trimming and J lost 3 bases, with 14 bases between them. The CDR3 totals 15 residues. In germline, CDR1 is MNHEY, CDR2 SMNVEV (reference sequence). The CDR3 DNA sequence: TGTGCCAGCAGTTTACAGGGGACTGATGGCTACGAGCAGTACTTC. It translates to CASSLQGTDGYEQYF.

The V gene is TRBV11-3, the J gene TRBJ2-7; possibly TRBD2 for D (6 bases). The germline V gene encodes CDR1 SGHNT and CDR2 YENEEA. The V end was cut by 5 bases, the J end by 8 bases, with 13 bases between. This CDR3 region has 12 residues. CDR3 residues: CASSPGDGQQYF. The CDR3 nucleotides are TGTGCCAGCAGCCCGGGGGACGGTCAGCAGTACTTC.

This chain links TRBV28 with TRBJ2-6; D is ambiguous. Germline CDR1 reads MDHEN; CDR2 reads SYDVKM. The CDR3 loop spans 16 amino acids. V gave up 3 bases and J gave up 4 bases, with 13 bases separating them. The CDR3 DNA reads TGTGCCAGCAGTTTGTGGCCCCCTTCCGGGGCCAACGTCCTGACTTTC. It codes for CASSLWPPSGANVLTF.

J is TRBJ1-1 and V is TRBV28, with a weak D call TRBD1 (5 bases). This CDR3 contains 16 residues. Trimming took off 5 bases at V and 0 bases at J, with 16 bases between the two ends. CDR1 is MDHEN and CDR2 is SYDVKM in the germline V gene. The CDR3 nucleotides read TGTGCCAGCAGTGACGGCACAGGCGTTATGAACACTGAAGCTTTCTTT. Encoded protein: CASSDGTGVMNTEAFF.

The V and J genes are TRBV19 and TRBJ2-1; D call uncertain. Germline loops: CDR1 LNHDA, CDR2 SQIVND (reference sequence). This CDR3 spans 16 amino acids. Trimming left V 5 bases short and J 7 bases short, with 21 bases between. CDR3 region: CASSLPIPSTFNEQFF. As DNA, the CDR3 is TGTGCCAGTAGTCTCCCGATTCCCTCGACTTTTAATGAGCAGTTCTTC.

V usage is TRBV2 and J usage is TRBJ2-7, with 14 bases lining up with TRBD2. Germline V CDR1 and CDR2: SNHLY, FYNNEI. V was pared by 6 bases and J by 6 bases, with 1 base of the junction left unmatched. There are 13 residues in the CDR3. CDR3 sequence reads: CASRGTSGSEQYF. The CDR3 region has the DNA TGTGCCAGCAGGGGGACTAGCGGGAGCGAGCAGTACTTC.

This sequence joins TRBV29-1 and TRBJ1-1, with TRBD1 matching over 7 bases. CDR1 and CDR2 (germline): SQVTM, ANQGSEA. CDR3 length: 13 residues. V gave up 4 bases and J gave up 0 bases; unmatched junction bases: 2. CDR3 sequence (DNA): TGCAGCGTTGGGGACAGATTGAACACTGAAGCTTTCTTT. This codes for CSVGDRLNTEAFF.

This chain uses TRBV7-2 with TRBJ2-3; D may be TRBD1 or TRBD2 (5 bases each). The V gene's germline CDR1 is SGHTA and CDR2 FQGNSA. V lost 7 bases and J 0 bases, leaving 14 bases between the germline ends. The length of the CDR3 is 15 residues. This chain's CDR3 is CASMLGAPSTDTQYF. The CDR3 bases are TGTGCCAGCATGCTCGGGGCTCCCAGCACAGATACGCAGTATTTT.

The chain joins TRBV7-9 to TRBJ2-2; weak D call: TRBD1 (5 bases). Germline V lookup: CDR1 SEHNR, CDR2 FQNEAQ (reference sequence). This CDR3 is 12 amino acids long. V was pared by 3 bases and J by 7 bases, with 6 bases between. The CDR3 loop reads CASSFQGGELFF. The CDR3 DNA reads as TGTGCCAGCAGCTTTCAGGGCGGGGAGCTGTTTTTT.

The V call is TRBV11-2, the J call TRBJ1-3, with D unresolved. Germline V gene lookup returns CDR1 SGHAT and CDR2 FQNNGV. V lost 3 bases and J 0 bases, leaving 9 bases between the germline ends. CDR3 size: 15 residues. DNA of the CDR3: TGTGCCAGCAGCTTGACGGGATACTCTGGAAACACCATATATTTT. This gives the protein CASSLTGYSGNTIYF.

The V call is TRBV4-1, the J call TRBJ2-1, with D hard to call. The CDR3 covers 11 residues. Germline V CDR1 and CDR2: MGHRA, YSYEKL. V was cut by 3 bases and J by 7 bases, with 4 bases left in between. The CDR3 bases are TGCGCCAGCAGCCATAGTAATGAGCAGTTCTTC. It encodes CASSHSNEQFF.

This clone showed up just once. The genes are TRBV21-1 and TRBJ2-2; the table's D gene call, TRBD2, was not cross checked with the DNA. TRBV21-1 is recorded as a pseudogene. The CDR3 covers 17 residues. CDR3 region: CASSKSPGQHDTGELFF. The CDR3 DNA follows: TGTGCCAGCAGCAAAAGCCCGGGTCAGCACGACACCGGGGAGCTGTTTTTT.

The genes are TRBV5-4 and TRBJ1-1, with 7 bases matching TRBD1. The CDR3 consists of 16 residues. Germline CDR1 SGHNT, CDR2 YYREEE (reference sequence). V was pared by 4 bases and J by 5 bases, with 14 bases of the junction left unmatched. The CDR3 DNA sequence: TGTGCCAGCAGCCCTCCGGGGGACAGAAAGGTTACTGAAGCTTTCTTT. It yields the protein CASSPPGDRKVTEAFF.

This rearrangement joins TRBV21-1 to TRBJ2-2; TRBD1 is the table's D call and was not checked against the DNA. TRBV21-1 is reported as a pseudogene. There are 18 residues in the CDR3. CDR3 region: CASSLRPGFFPGTGELFF. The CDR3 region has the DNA TGTGCCAGCAGCCTTCGACCAGGGTTTTTCCCGGGCACCGGGGAGCTGTTTTTT.

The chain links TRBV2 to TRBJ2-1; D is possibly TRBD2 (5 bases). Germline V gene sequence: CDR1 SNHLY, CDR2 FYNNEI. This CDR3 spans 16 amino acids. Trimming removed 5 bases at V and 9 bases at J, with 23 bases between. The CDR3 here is CASSNNRVQAGGEQFF. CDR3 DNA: TGTGCCAGCAGTAACAACCGGGTCCAGGCGGGTGGTGAGCAGTTCTTC.

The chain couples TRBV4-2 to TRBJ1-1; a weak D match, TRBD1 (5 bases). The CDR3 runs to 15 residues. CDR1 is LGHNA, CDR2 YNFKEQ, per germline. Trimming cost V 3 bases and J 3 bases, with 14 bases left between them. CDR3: CASSHATGVDTEAFF. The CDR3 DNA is TGTGCCAGCAGCCACGCGACGGGGGTTGACACTGAAGCTTTCTTT.

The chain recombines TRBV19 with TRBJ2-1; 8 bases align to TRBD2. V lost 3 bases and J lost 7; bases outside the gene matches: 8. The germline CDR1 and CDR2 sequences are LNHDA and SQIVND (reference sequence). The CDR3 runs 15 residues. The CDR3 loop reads CASSMLERELNEQFF. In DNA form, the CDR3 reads TGTGCCAGTAGTATGCTCGAGCGGGAGCTTAATGAGCAGTTCTTC.

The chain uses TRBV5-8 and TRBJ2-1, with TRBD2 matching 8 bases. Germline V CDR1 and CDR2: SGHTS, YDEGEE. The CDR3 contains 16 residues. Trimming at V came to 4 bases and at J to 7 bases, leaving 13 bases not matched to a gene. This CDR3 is CASSPLSGGPLNEQFF. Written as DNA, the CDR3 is TGTGCCAGCAGCCCGCTTTCGGGAGGGCCTTTAAATGAGCAGTTCTTC.

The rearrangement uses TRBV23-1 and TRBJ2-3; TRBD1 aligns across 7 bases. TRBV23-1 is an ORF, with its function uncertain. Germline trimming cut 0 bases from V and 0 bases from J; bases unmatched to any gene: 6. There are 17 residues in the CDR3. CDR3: CASSQSPSGQSTDTQYF. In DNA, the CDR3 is TGCGCCAGCAGTCAATCTCCATCGGGACAGAGCACAGATACGCAGTATTTT.

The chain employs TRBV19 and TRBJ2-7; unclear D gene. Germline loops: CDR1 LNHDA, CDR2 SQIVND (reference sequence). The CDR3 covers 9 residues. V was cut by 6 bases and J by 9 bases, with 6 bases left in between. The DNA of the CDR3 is TGTGCCAGTAGGAAACGGCAGTACTTC. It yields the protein CASRKRQYF.